This TCR beta chain was captured in a study of shared clonotypes between healthy human individuals. Here immunoSEQ multiplex PCR was the method, and the copy in TCRdb shows in-frame clones only, minus some. The table includes around 330,000 clones, about 74% detected once. Concerning this clone itself: The antigen remains undetermined.

Findings and caveats of the study: Richness estimates generally favored naive over memory subsets. Among donors, the sharing of clonotypes was expected to be influenced by sequencing depth.

The CDR3 spans 13 residues. Germline V gene lookup returns CDR1 MNHNY and CDR2 SVGAGI (reference sequence). The V and J ends lost 5 bases and 8 bases, in that order; junction bases with no gene match: 2. The chain couples TRBV6-6 to TRBJ2-1; 11 bases are a match to TRBD1. The TCR originated in a man aged 25-40 years in good health. Material for sequencing was memory CD4+ T cells sorted from blood. Specified subset: CD45RA-negative fraction. The CDR3 loop is CASSGQGAHEQFF. CDR3 DNA sequence: TGTGCCAGCAGTGGACAGGGGGCCCATGAGCAGTTCTTC.